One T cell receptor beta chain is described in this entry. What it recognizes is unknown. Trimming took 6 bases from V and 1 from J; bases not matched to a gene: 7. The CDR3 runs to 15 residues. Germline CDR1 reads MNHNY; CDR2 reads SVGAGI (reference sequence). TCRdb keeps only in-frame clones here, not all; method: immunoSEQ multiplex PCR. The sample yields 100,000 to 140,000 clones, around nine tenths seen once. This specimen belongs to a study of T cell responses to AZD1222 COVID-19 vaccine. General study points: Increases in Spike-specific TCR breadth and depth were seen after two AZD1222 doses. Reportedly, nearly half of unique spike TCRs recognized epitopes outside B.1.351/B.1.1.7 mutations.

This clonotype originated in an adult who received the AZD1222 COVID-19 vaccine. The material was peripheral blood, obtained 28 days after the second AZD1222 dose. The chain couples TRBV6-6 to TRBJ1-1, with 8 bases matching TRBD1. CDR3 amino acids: CASRDHGTGNTEAFF. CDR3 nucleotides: TGTGCCAGCAGAGATCACGGGACAGGGAACACTGAAGCTTTCTTT.